The 21 T cell receptor beta chains below were found in one sample sequenced in a study of beta chain features in type 1 diabetes listed by TCRdb under 2018. Library creation used the immunoSEQ multiplex PCR assay. The entire amount of isolated RNA was reverse transcribed using the High Capacity cDNA Reverse Transcription Kit, so the sequenced TCRB transcripts were expressed ones. TCRdb's version of the immuneACCESS table is confined to in-frame rearrangements and falls short of the full clone set. An unresolved V gene accounts for under half of the shortfall where checked; the remainder is of unknown origin. Counted in this sample were more than 150,000 clones; roughly an eighth of them appeared once. Together, the top ten hold 0.62% of the sample. Sequencing input: central memory CD4+ T cells from blood. The receptor source for this set is a woman in her late teens or twenties in good health.

This sequence joins TRBV7-2 and TRBJ2-3; 8 positions match TRBD2. Trimming cost V 7 bases and J 6 bases; bases outside gene matches: 9. The CDR3 totals 14 residues. Per the germline V gene, CDR1 is SGHTA and CDR2 is FQGNSA. CDR3 in DNA: TGTGCCAGCACCCCTAGCGCGGGAGGTGATACGCAGTATTTT. Its protein is CASTPSAGGDTQYF.

In regard to this clone: At one end, the junction sequence differs from germline, possibly due to a read error. The DNA of the CDR3 is TGTGCCAGCACTGAAGCGGGAGTTAACGGTAATGAGCAGTTCTTC. Protein sequence: CASTEAGVNGNEQFF. V is TRBV6-1 and J is TRBJ2-1; TRBD2 matches 8 bases. The germline gives CDR1 MNHNS, CDR2 SASEGT. The CDR3 covers 15 residues.

The V gene is TRBV29-1, the J gene TRBJ1-2; tentatively, D is TRBD1 (6 bases). Germline V CDR1 and CDR2: SQVTM, ANQGSEA. The CDR3 has 13 residues. V lost 4 bases to trimming and J lost 2 bases, with 11 bases between them. CDR3 bases: TGCAGCGTTGGAAAAGGACAGAACTATGGCTACACCTTC. This codes for CSVGKGQNYGYTF.

This clone was counted between two and nine times. This chain joins TRBV5-1 and TRBJ2-5; a weak D match, TRBD1 (6 bases). There are 14 residues in the CDR3. The germline V gene has CDR1 SGHRS and CDR2 YFSETQ. The V gene lost 2 bases and the J gene lost 5 bases, with 13 bases spanning the gap. DNA for the CDR3: TGCGCCAGCAGCTTACAGGGTCTCGGGGAGACCCAGTACTTC. Its protein product is CASSLQGLGETQYF.

The rearrangement uses TRBV7-2 and TRBJ1-1; 9 nucleotides align to TRBD1. This CDR3 spans 16 amino acids. Germline CDR1 SGHTA, CDR2 FQGNSA. V dropped 0 bases and J dropped 2; count of bases not matched to a gene: 4. The CDR3 nucleotides are TGTGCCAGCAGCTTAGCGAAGGGACAGGGCAACACTGAAGCTTTCTTT. Residues: CASSLAKGQGNTEAFF.

The gene calls are TRBV5-1 and TRBJ2-5; D possibly corresponds to TRBD2 (7 bases). Germline assignment: CDR1 SGHRS and CDR2 YFSETQ. The CDR3 loop spans 17 amino acids. The ends were cut back, 2 bases at V and 5 bases at J, with 22 bases in the middle. CDR3 loop: CASSLNGGAGAGETQYF. CDR3 bases: TGCGCCAGCAGCTTAAATGGGGGCGCGGGAGCCGGGGAGACCCAGTACTTC.

The genes are TRBV14 and TRBJ2-1; 11 nucleotides match TRBD2. V lost 3 bases to trimming and J lost 8 bases; unmatched junction nucleotides: 9. Germline assignment: CDR1 SGHDN and CDR2 FVKESK. The CDR3 consists of 16 residues. DNA for the CDR3: TGTGCCAGCAGCCACATTAGCGGGAGGGCCCTATATGAGCAGTTCTTC. Translation: CASSHISGRALYEQFF.

The rearrangement uses TRBV18 and TRBJ1-2; D possibly corresponds to TRBD1 (5 bases). V gave up 3 bases and J gave up 4 bases, with 6 bases separating them. CDR1 and CDR2 (germline): KGHSH, LQKENI. There are 12 residues in the CDR3. The CDR3 DNA reads TGTGCCAGCTCACCCGACAGCTATGGCTACACCTTC. Protein product: CASSPDSYGYTF.

V is TRBV19 and J is TRBJ1-2; 7 bases fit TRBD1. The CDR3 sequence is 13 residues long. In germline, CDR1 is LNHDA, CDR2 SQIVND (reference sequence). V gave up 9 bases and J gave up 7 bases; unmatched junction bases: 11. This CDR3 reads CASHLDRATGYTF. The CDR3 DNA sequence: TGTGCCAGCCACCTTGACAGGGCGACTGGCTACACCTTC.

V is TRBV11-3 and J is TRBJ2-3, with 11 bases that match TRBD2. The CDR3 spans 20 residues. The germline CDR1 and CDR2 sequences are SGHNT and YENEEA. Trimming took 1 base from V and 2 from J; bases not matched to a gene: 14. The CDR3 region is CASSLARQGQLAGDTDTQYF. CDR3 nucleotide sequence: TGTGCCAGCAGCTTAGCCCGACAGGGGCAACTAGCGGGGGACACAGATACGCAGTATTTT.

The V call is TRBV28, the J call TRBJ1-1, with unresolved D. CDR3 length equals 17 residues. Germline V lookup: CDR1 MDHEN, CDR2 SYDVKM. The V and J ends lost 4 bases and 3 bases respectively, with 21 bases between them. The CDR3 DNA reads TGTGCCAGCAGTTCCCTCTACTCGGGCCTTAGCGACACTGAAGCTTTCTTT. It is translated as CASSSLYSGLSDTEAFF.

The gene calls are TRBV27 and TRBJ2-2, with TRBD2 identical over 9 bases. This CDR3 spans 16 amino acids. V lost 1 base, J lost 5 bases, and 5 bases stayed unmatched. Germline CDR1 MNHEY, CDR2 SMNVEV (reference sequence). DNA of the CDR3: TGTGCCAGCAGTTTATTTAGCGGGAGTAGAACCGGGGAGCTGTTTTTT. This translates into CASSLFSGSRTGELFF.

The V and J genes are TRBV9 and TRBJ2-7; 12 nucleotides line up with TRBD2. The CDR3 covers 20 residues. After removal of 8 bases from V and 2 bases from J, the junction contained 23 bases not matched to a gene. Germline CDR1 and CDR2: SGDLS and YYNGEE. In DNA form, the CDR3 reads TGTGCCAGTACACCTATTTACAGGGGGCGAACTAGCGGGAGGCCCTACGAGCAGTACTTC. Translated: CASTPIYRGRTSGRPYEQYF.

The table lists this clone with a few counts. This CDR3 is also generated by other DNA sequences in the sample. The chain joins TRBV30 to TRBJ1-5; no clear D gene. V was trimmed by 0 bases and J by 6 bases, leaving 9 bases between them. The CDR3 extends over 13 amino acids. Germline V gene data show CDR1 as GTSNPN and CDR2 as SVGIG (reference sequence). DNA for the CDR3: TGTGCCTGGAGTGTTTTGGAGCGTCAGCCCCAGCATTTT. It encodes CAWSVLERQPQHF.

This clone was recorded a few times. CDR3: CASSTSGRYNEQFF. Written as DNA, the CDR3 is TGTGCCAGCAGTACTAGCGGGAGGTACAATGAGCAGTTCTTC. The gene calls are TRBV28 and TRBJ2-1; 12 nucleotides agree with TRBD2. The CDR3 contains 14 residues. V shed 5 bases and J 4 bases; nucleotides not matched to a gene: 0. Germline values: CDR1 MDHEN, CDR2 SYDVKM. The full variable domain, completed using reference TRBV28 and TRBJ2-1, is DVKVTQSSRYLVKRTGEKVFLECVQDMDHENMFWYRQDPGLGLRLIYFSYDVKMKEKGDIPEGYSVSREKKERFSLILESASTNQTSMYLCASSTSGRYNEQFFGPGTRLTVL.

V and J are TRBV4-2 and TRBJ2-1, with 8 positions matching TRBD2. The ends lost 0 bases at V and 0 bases at J; junction bases unmatched: 7. This CDR3 has 18 amino acids. The germline CDR1 and CDR2 sequences are LGHNA and YNFKEQ. The CDR3 spells CASSQEGGRQSSYNEQFF. The CDR3 coding sequence is TGTGCCAGCAGCCAAGAGGGCGGGAGGCAGAGCTCCTACAATGAGCAGTTCTTC.

The rearrangement links TRBV15 to TRBJ2-7; 9 nucleotides align to TRBD1. The CDR3 runs to 15 residues. Trimming took 5 bases from V and 3 from J; bases not matched to a gene: 8. Germline CDR1 and CDR2: LNHNV and YYDKDF (reference sequence). In DNA form, the CDR3 reads TGTGCCACCAGCGTGAACAGGGGGCCAGTCTACGAGCAGTACTTC. It translates to CATSVNRGPVYEQYF.

This clone was counted a few times. The V and J genes are TRBV6-5 and TRBJ2-1, with a weak D call TRBD2 (6 bases). V lost 6 bases and J 0 bases, leaving 9 bases between the germline ends. CDR3 length equals 14 residues. Germline CDR1 is MNHEY and CDR2 is SVGAGI. CDR3 residues: CASRAGSSYNEQFF. CDR3 bases: TGTGCCAGCAGAGCGGGTAGCTCCTACAATGAGCAGTTCTTC.

A few counts support this clone. The rearrangement links TRBV18 to TRBJ2-5; weak D call: TRBD2 (6 bases). Germline CDR1 KGHSH, CDR2 LQKENI. The V gene lost 4 bases and the J gene lost 0 bases, with 9 bases spanning the gap. CDR3 length: 14 amino acids. The CDR3 spells CASSRRDYQETQYF. The DNA for the CDR3 is TGTGCCAGCTCACGCCGGGACTACCAAGAGACCCAGTACTTC.

This chain joins TRBV7-9 and TRBJ2-3, with D possibly being TRBD2 (5 bases). The CDR3 loop spans 12 amino acids. Trimming left V 8 bases short and J 4 bases short, with 10 bases between. Germline V gene lookup returns CDR1 SEHNR and CDR2 FQNEAQ (reference sequence). CDR3 bases: TGTGCCAGCGGCGGGTTATCAGATACGCAGTATTTT. It is translated as CASGGLSDTQYF.

The genes are TRBV5-1 and TRBJ2-5, with 15 bases identical to TRBD2. Germline V CDR1 and CDR2: SGHRS, YFSETQ. The CDR3 runs to 17 residues. The V and J ends lost 4 bases and 2 bases, in that order; junction bases with no gene match: 6. This CDR3 reads CASSGGLAGGQQETQYF. CDR3 bases: TGCGCCAGCAGCGGGGGACTAGCGGGAGGCCAACAAGAGACCCAGTACTTC.